This is a list of T cell receptor beta chains from one sample in a study of T cell repertoires in cytomegalovirus infection. From the reads, TCRdb called clonotypes with MiXCR, one entry per CDR3 protein. The sample contains approximately 76,000 distinct CDR3 sequences, about 24% of which appear only once. The antigens for these receptors are not known. The sample here was CD8+ T cells from cultured PBMCs, taken from culture after CMV antigen stimulation. These receptors were taken from a human donor in good health (CMV status not recorded). Some clones in this sample may be carry-over from other donors' samples. Both conserved end residues are trimmed from each CDR3.

j_call v_call cdr3_aa
TRBJ1-1 TRBV13 ASTQGIANWNTEAF
TRBJ2-5 TRBV9 ASSPIGQGAPETQY
TRBJ2-4 TRBV19 ASSPETGPLAKNIQY
TRBJ2-5 TRBV27 ASSLQGFGTQY
TRBJ1-1 TRBV28 ASSLIPGGLNTEAF
TRBJ1-5 TRBV19 ASSPPGNQPQH
TRBJ1-6 TRBV15 ATSRDTGTNSPLH
TRBJ1-4 TRBV12-3/TRBV12-4 ASSPRRGEKLF
TRBJ2-4 TRBV25-1 ASSGSGGLAKNIQY
TRBJ2-1 TRBV27 ASRQGTNEQF
TRBJ1-5 TRBV6-2/TRBV6-3 ASSAPGGAWNQPQH
TRBJ1-4 TRBV19 ASSGTGLLATNEKLF
TRBJ1-2 TRBV4-3 ASSQDQSGYGYT
TRBJ2-7 TRBV20-1 SARDRGGIVSYEQY
TRBJ1-1 TRBV25-1 ASSDRGNAEAF
TRBJ2-7 TRBV6-6 ASSYTSQREGRYEQY
TRBJ1-5 TRBV7-6 ASSQGGDNQPQH
TRBJ1-1 TRBV12-5 ASGTPKAF
TRBJ2-7 TRBV7-6 VSSPGVGYEQY
TRBJ2-2 TRBV2 ASWTYTGELF
TRBJ1-2 TRBV7-2 ASSPSYAGYGYT
TRBJ1-5 TRBV2 ASSPMGGTESIRKH
TRBJ2-7 TRBV5-4 ASSQTGGGRSYEQY
TRBJ1-5 TRBV7-8 ASSATGKNQPQH
TRBJ1-1 TRBV27 ASRFHTDSDRGGDTEAF
TRBJ2-2 TRBV7-9 ASRRSSSGRANGELF
TRBJ1-1 TRBV7-9 ASSLDALLAF
TRBJ2-1 TRBV6-1 ASSERVGSNEQF
TRBJ1-4 TRBV10-2 ASSTGAEDEKLF
TRBJ2-7 TRBV5-8 ASQGDLSLYEQY
TRBJ1-1 TRBV11-1 ASSFHSNTEAF
TRBJ2-1 TRBV7-6 ASSRTSGSNYNEQF
TRBJ1-2 TRBV28 ASSLRAGGYYGYT
TRBJ2-1 TRBV6-2/TRBV6-3 ASSYSGAITSYNEQF
TRBJ1-2 TRBV6-2/TRBV6-3 ASSLGDRGYT
TRBJ2-3 TRBV24-1 ATSDLSLDTQY
TRBJ1-5 TRBV19 ASRQPYQPQH
TRBJ2-1 TRBV27 ASSLRGPSDEQF
TRBJ1-1 TRBV7-8 ASSSGQGARGTEAF
TRBJ1-1 TRBV7-9 ASSERGEAF
TRBJ2-5 TRBV12-3/TRBV12-4 ASSRTGNIETQY
TRBJ2-5 TRBV12-3/TRBV12-4 ASSAYQETQY
TRBJ2-7 TRBV7-6 ASSVTLGNEQY
TRBJ1-1 TRBV6-1 ASSDRYGGTEAF
TRBJ1-1 TRBV27 ASRMGIGLNTEAF
TRBJ2-3 TRBV7-3 ASSLSGGSGDTQY
TRBJ2-7 TRBV27 AGSLSWTGVYEQY
TRBJ2-1 TRBV12-3/TRBV12-4 ASRTLAGVTRSYNEQF
TRBJ1-2 TRBV5-4 ASSKGQGMDGYT
TRBJ1-1 TRBV2 ASSEDRGQGEAF
TRBJ1-1 TRBV7-3 ANSSRMGGVGTEAF
TRBJ1-1 TRBV12-3/TRBV12-4 ATGASNTEAF
TRBJ2-4 TRBV5-1 ASSLLAGANIQY
TRBJ2-5 TRBV2 ASSEQGASETQY